The clone carrying this T cell receptor beta chain was detected only a few times. What it binds is not known. The sample belongs to a study of beta chain features in type 1 diabetes. Study as a whole: Cell yields, gender and age were comparable in patients and healthy donors. There were 90 million to 110 million sorted cells examined across all samples. Study outcomes and limitations: Within each of all four CD4+ subsets, Type 1 diabetes patients had TCRB CDR3s that were moderately but significantly shorter.

Expressed TCRB transcripts were sequenced, since all the RNA that had been isolated was reverse transcribed. TCRdb's table, derived via immunoSEQ multiplex PCR, lists solely in-frame clones and lacks some. Counted here are approximately 730,000 clones, over 10% occurring once; the ten biggest clones make up 0.022%. Sequenced: naive CD4+ T cells from blood. The receptor was derived from a young man with type 1 diabetes.

The CDR3 DNA reads as TGTGCCAGCAGCGCGGGACAGAGTATCTACAATGAGCAGTTCTTC. It codes for CASSAGQSIYNEQFF. The chain is built from TRBV7-2 and TRBJ2-1, with D possibly TRBD1 on 7 matching bases. The germline gives CDR1 SGHTA, CDR2 FQGNSA. V dropped 5 bases and J dropped 3 bases, with 14 bases sitting between them. This CDR3 has 15 amino acids. The whole variable domain, filled in from reference TRBV7-2 and TRBJ2-1, reads GAGVSQSPSNKVTEKGKDVELRCDPISGHTALYWYRQSLGQGLEFLIYFQGNSAPDKSGLPSDRFSAERTGGSVSTLTIQRTQQEDSAVYLCASSAGQSIYNEQFFGPGTRLTVL.